This TCR beta chain was recorded in a study of blood T cell repertoires in COVID-19. In the study overall: The United States, Italy and Spain provided the acute and convalescent COVID-19 samples. Sources were T cells, B-cell-depleted T cells, or PBMCs; the material itself was cDNA or gDNA.

Original processing notes: Amplifying reference gene primers gave estimates of nucleated cell counts. Method: immunoSEQ multiplex PCR; TCRdb's copy keeps in-frame clones and lacks some. The V and J calls and the clone size are those of that table, but D and trimming were determined from the DNA. Of fewer than 300,000 clones in the sample, 85% were seen once. The CDR3 has 15 residues. V was cut by 3 bases and J by 2 bases, with 14 bases left in between. CDR1 is LNHDA, CDR2 SQIVND, per germline (reference sequence). The genes are TRBV19 and TRBJ2-7; maybe TRBD2 (6 bases). The specimen sequenced was peripheral blood. The source is a human donor in a cohort sampled during active COVID-19. CDR3 loop: CASSMGGTGTYEQYF. CDR3 bases: TGTGCCAGTAGTATGGGAGGAACGGGTACCTACGAGCAGTACTTC.